The 7 T cell receptor beta chains in this list originate from one sample, sequenced in a study of blood T cell repertoires in COVID-19. The protocol was immunoSEQ multiplex PCR, while the TCRdb copy is restricted to in-frame clones and leaves out a portion. Of about 320,000 clones listed, 70% to 90% are singletons. Sequenced sample: peripheral blood. The origin of the receptors is a human donor in a cohort sampled during active COVID-19.

This chain joins TRBV28 and TRBJ1-2, with TRBD1 matching 9 bases. V was clipped by 4 bases and J by 3 bases; unmatched bases: 6. Germline loops: CDR1 MDHEN, CDR2 SYDVKM. CDR3 length: 15 residues. CDR3 nucleotides: TGTGCCAGCAGTTCCGGGACAGGGCGCTACTATGGCTACACCTTC. Its translation: CASSSGTGRYYGYTF.

V gene TRBV4-1 combines with J gene TRBJ2-7; weak D call: TRBD2 (5 bases). V lost 0 bases, J lost 2 bases, and 20 bases lay in between. CDR1 is MGHRA, CDR2 YSYEKL, per germline. The CDR3 length is 18 residues. CDR3 residues: CASSQDSPYSGVAYEQYF. CDR3 sequence (DNA): TGCGCCAGCAGCCAAGATTCCCCATATTCCGGGGTAGCCTACGAGCAGTACTTC.

V is TRBV10-2 and J is TRBJ2-7, with 8 positions matching TRBD2. The CDR3 has 15 amino acids. Germline V gene lookup returns CDR1 WSHSY and CDR2 SAAADI. V shed 2 bases, J shed 0 bases, and the junction held 3 bases outside the gene matches. CDR3 sequence (DNA): TGCGCCAGCAGTGAGGCGGGGGGAATCTCCTACGAGCAGTACTTC. Its protein is CASSEAGGISYEQYF.

The V and J genes are TRBV6-5 and TRBJ1-1; a weak D match, TRBD1 (5 bases). The V gene lost 6 bases and the J gene lost 5 bases, with 13 bases spanning the gap. CDR1 MNHEY and CDR2 SVGAGI come from the germline V gene. This CDR3 is 13 amino acids long. The DNA for the CDR3 is TGTGCCAGCAGGAATAACGGGGGGACTGAAGCTTTCTTT. Translating it yields CASRNNGGTEAFF.

This clone showed up just once. V usage is TRBV27 and J usage is TRBJ2-2; tentatively, D is TRBD2 (7 bases). CDR1 is MNHEY and CDR2 is SMNVEV in the germline V gene (reference sequence). This CDR3 is 15 amino acids long. The ends were cut back, 2 bases at V and 7 bases at J, with 14 bases in the middle. CDR3 sequence: CASSLKGGMYGELFF. CDR3 coding DNA: TGTGCCAGCAGTTTAAAGGGGGGGATGTACGGGGAGCTGTTTTTT.

The rearrangement links TRBV5-1 to TRBJ2-7, with TRBD2 matching over 11 bases. The CDR3 is 14 residues long. Germline CDR1 and CDR2: SGHRS and YFSETQ. With V trimmed by 5 bases and J by 2 bases, 3 bases remained unmatched. As DNA, the CDR3 is TGCGCCAGCAGTGTAGCGGGGGGGCCCTACGAGCAGTACTTC. It encodes CASSVAGGPYEQYF.

The rearrangement links TRBV9 to TRBJ2-7; 7 bases line up with TRBD1. Germline V gene sequence: CDR1 SGDLS, CDR2 YYNGEE. The CDR3 sequence is 14 residues long. J was trimmed by 6 bases and V by 0 bases; bases with no gene match: 6. This CDR3 is CASSVGTGGFEQYF. DNA for the CDR3: TGTGCCAGCAGCGTAGGGACAGGTGGATTCGAGCAGTACTTC.